The clone carrying this T cell receptor beta chain has just a few counts. Its target is unknown. The CDR3 covers 12 residues. The ends were cut back, 4 bases at V and 7 bases at J, with 9 bases in the middle. Germline V lookup: CDR1 SGHDT, CDR2 YYEEEE. This sample stems from a study of beta chain features in type 1 diabetes. Overall study results and limits: PCR might favor shorter templates, equally in patients and controls. At VDJ recombination sites, type 1 diabetes patients had fewer insertions and more deleted nucleotides.

The authors took one heparinised blood draw, averaging roughly 100 mL, from each donor. The investigators reverse transcribed all of the isolated RNA, so they sequenced expressed TCRB transcripts. TCRdb's table, derived via immunoSEQ multiplex PCR, lists solely in-frame clones and lacks some. The data contain 400,000 to 500,000 clones, over 11% of them singletons. The V and J genes are TRBV5-6 and TRBJ2-4, with D uncertain. This TCR was sampled from a man aged 25 to 40 in good health. Sequenced input: naive CD4+ T cells from blood. CDR3 loop: CASSGNRNIQYF. The CDR3 DNA is TGTGCCAGCAGCGGGAACCGGAACATTCAGTACTTC.